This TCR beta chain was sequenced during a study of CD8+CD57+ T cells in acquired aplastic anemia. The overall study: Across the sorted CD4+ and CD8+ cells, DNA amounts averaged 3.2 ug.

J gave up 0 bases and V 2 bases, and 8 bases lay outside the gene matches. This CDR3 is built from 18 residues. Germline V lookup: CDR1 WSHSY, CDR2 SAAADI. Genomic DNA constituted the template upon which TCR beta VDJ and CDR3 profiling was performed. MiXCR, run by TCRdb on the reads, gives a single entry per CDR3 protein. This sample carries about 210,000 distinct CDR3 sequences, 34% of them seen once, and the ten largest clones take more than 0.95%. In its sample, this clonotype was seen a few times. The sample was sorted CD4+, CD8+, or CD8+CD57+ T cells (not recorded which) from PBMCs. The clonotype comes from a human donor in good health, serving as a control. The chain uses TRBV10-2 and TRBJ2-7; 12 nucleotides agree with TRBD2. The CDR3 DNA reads TGCGCCAGCAGTGAGCCCCGACTAGCGGGGGCACCCTCCTACGAGCAGTACTTC. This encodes CASSEPRLAGAPSYEQYF.